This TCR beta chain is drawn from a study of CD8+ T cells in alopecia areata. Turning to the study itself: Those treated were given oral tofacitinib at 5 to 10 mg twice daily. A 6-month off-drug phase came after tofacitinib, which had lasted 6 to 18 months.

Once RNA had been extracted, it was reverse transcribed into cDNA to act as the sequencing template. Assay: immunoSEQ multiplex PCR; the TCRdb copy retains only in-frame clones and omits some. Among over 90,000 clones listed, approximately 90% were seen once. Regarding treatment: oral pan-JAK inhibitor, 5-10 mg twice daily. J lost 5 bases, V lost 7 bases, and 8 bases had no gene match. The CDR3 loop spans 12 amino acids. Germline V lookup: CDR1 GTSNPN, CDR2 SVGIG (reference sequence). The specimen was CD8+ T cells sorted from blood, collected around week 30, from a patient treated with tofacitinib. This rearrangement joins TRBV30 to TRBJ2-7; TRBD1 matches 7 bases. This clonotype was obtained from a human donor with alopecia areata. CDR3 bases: TGTGCCTCTTACAAGGGGGCCCACGAGCAGTACTTC. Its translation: CASYKGAHEQYF.